This T cell receptor beta chain was sequenced in a study of radiotherapy plus CTLA-4 blockade in lung cancer. Looked up from germline, CDR1 is SEHNR and CDR2 is FQNEAQ (reference sequence). The CDR3 covers 17 residues. Trimming cost V 5 bases and J 1 base, with 18 bases left between them. Assay used: immunoSEQ multiplex PCR; TCRdb lists only in-frame clones, some missing. The sample lists some 48,000 clones; 65% to 90% were seen once. The sample in question was peripheral blood, obtained from a patient treated with radiotherapy plus ipilimumab. The V and J genes are TRBV7-9 and TRBJ2-4; D may be TRBD1 (5 bases). The receptor comes from a human donor with non-small cell lung cancer that progressed on radiotherapy plus ipilimumab. Some clones in this sample may be carry-over from other donors' samples. CDR3 coding DNA: TGTGCCAGCAGCCCGTCGGTGGGGCCTACGGCCAAAAACATTCAGTACTTC. Translated: CASSPSVGPTAKNIQYF.